Described below is a single T cell receptor beta chain sequence and its context. Its antigen is unidentified. The sample comes from a study of T cell repertoires in cytomegalovirus infection. Whole-study context: Public TCR beta signature analysis indicated the presence of both CMV infection and matching HLA type.

TCRdb analysed the reads with MiXCR anew, one entry per CDR3 protein. This sample has some 390,000 distinct CDR3 sequences, with approximately 18% found just once. The study's findings and limits: The ex vivo response showed dominance by HLA-C-restricted CMV-specific TCR beta clonotypes. Totalled public TCR beta family frequency picked out people who carried CMV plus the relevant HLA.

Trimming stripped 4 bases from V and 4 bases from J, with 20 bases between. The CDR3 has 17 amino acids. Germline-derived CDR1 and CDR2 are MGHRA and YSYEKL. This clonotype originated in a human donor in good health (CMV status not recorded). Some clones in this sample may be carry-over from other donors' samples. The chain joins TRBV4-1 to TRBJ2-1; TRBD1 is a possible D gene (6 bases). Sequenced: PBMCs. The CDR3 DNA reads TGCGCCAGCAGCCTTCAGGGGTCTAGCCGGCCGTACAATGAGCAGTTCTTC. Protein product: CASSLQGSSRPYNEQFF.